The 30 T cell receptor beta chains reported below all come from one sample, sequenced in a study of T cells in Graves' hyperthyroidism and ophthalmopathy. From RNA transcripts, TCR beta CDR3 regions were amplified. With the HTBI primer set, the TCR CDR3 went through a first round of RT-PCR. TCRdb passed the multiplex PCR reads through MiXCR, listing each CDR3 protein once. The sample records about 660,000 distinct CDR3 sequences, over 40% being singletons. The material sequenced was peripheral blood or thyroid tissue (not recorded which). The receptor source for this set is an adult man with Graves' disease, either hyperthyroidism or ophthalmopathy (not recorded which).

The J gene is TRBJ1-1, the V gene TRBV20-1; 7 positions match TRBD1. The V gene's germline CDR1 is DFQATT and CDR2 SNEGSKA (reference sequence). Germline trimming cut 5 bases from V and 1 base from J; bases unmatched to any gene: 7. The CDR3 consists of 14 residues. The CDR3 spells CSARKGQTNTEAFF. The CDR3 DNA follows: TGCAGTGCTCGTAAGGGACAGACGAACACTGAAGCTTTCTTT.

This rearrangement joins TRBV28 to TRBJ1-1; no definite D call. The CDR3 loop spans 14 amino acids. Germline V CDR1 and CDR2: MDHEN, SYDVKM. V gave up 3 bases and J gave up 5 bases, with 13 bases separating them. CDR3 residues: CASSLPTRGTEAFF. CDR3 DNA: TGTGCCAGCAGTTTGCCAACTAGAGGGACTGAAGCTTTCTTT.

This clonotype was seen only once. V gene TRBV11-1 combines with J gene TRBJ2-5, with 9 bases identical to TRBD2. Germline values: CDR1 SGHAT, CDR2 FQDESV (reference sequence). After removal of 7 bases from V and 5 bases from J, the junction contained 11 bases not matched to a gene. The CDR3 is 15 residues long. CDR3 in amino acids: CASTAAGGPRETQYF. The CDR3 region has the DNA TGTGCCAGCACCGCTGCGGGAGGGCCCCGGGAGACCCAGTACTTC.

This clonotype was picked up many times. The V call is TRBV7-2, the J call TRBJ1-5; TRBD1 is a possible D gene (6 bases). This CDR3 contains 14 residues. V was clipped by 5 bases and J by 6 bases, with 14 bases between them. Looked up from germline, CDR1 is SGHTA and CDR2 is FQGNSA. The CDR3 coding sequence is TGTGCCAGCAGCCCCGGGACATATCTTCAGCCCCAGCATTTT. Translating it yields CASSPGTYLQPQHF.

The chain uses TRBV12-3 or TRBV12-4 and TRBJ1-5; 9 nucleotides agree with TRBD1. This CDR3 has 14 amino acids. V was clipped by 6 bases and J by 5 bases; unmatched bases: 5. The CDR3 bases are TGTGCCAGCAGACGGGACAGGGTGGATCAGCCCCAGCATTTT. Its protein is CASRRDRVDQPQHF.

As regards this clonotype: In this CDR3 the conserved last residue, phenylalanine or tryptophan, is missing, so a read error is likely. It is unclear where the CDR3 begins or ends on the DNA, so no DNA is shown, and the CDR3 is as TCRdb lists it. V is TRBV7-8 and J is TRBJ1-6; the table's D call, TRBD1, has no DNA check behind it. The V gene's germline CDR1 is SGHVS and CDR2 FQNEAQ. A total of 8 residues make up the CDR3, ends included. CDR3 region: CASSWGQG.

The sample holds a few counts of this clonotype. CDR3 in amino acids: CASSTTRGQGGDTEAFF. The CDR3 bases are TGTGCCAGCAGTACTACCCGTGGACAGGGGGGCGACACTGAAGCTTTCTTT. This chain connects TRBV12-3 or TRBV12-4 to TRBJ1-1; 10 positions agree with TRBD1. The V and J ends lost 5 bases and 3 bases, in that order; junction bases with no gene match: 12. The CDR3 contains 17 residues.

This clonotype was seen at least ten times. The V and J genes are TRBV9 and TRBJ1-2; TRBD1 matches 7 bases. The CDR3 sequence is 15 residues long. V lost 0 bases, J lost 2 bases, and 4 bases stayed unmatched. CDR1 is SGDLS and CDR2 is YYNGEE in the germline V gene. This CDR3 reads CASSVEPGQNYGYTF. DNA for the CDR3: TGTGCCAGCAGCGTAGAACCGGGACAGAACTATGGCTACACCTTC.

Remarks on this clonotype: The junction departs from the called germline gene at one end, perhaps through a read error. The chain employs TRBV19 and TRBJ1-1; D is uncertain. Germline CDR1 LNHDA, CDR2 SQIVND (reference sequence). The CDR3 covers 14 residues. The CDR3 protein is CANSIVFGNTEAFF. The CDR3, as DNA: TGTGCCAATAGTATAGTCTTCGGGAACACTGAAGCTTTCTTT.

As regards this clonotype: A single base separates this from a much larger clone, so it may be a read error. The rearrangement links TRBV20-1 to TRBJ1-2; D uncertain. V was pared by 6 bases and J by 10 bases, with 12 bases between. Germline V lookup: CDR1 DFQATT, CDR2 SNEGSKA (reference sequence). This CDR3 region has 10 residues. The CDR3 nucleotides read TGCAGTGCCCCTTTCTTTGACTACACCTTC. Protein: CSAPFFDYTF.

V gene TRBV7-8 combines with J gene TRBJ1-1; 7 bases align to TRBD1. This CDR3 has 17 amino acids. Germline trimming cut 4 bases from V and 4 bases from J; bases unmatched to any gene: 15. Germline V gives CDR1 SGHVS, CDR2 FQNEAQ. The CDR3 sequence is CASSSLIRDSPGTEAFF. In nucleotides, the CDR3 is TGTGCCAGCAGCTCCTTAATCCGGGACAGTCCCGGCACTGAAGCTTTCTTT.

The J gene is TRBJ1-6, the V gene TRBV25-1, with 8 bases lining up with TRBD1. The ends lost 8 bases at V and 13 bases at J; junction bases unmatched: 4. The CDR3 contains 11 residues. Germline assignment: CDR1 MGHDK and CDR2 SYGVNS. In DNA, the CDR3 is TGTGCCAGCGGCAGGGGGCTGCCCCTCCACTTT. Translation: CASGRGLPLHF.

This CDR3 reads CASRTSNNKETQYF. CDR3 in DNA: TGTGCCAGCAGGACTAGCAACAACAAAGAGACCCAGTACTTC. The V call is TRBV7-9, the J call TRBJ2-5; TRBD2 aligns across 7 bases. This CDR3 spans 14 amino acids. The V gene end was trimmed by 6 bases and the J gene end by 3 bases; junction bases not matched to a gene: 7. Germline V gene data show CDR1 as SEHNR and CDR2 as FQNEAQ (reference sequence).

DNA for the CDR3: TGTGCCAGCAGGTGGACAGGGGATAGCAATCAGCCCCAGCATTTT. Translated: CASRWTGDSNQPQHF. J is TRBJ1-5 and V is TRBV24-1; the match to TRBD1 covers 9 bases. CDR3 length: 15 residues. Germline-derived CDR1 and CDR2 are KGHDR and SFDVKD. The V gene end was trimmed by 11 bases and the J gene end by 0 bases; junction bases not matched to a gene: 7.

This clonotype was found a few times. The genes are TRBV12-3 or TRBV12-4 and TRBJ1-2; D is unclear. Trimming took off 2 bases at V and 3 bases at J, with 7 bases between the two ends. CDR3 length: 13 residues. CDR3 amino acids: CASSLNPDYGYTF. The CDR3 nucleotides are TGTGCCAGCAGTTTAAACCCCGACTATGGCTACACCTTC.

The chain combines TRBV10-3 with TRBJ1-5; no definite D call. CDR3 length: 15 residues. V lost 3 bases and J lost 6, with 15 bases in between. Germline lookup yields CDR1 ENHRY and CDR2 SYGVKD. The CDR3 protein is CAISDEGVSLQPQHF. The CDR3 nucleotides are TGTGCCATCAGTGACGAAGGCGTCTCTCTTCAGCCCCAGCATTTT.

This CDR3 reads CASTKQVQNSPLHF. CDR3 in DNA: TGTGCCAGCACTAAACAGGTTCAGAATTCACCCCTCCACTTT. The chain uses TRBV10-3 and TRBJ1-6, with TRBD1 as a possible D gene (5 bases). CDR3 length: 14 amino acids. The germline V gene encodes CDR1 ENHRY and CDR2 SYGVKD. V was pared by 10 bases and J by 7 bases, with 17 bases between.

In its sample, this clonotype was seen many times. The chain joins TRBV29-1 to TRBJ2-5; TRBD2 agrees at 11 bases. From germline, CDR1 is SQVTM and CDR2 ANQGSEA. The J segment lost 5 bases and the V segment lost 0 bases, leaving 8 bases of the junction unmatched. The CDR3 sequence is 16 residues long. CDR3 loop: CSVEDQVAGGIETQYF. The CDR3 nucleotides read TGCAGCGTTGAAGATCAGGTAGCGGGGGGGATCGAGACCCAGTACTTC.

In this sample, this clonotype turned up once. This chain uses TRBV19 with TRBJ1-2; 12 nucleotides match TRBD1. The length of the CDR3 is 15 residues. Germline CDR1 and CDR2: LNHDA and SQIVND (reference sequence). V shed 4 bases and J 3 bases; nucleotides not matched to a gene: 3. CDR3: CASSSGTGGDYGYTF. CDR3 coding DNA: TGTGCCAGTAGTAGCGGGACAGGGGGCGACTATGGCTACACCTTC.

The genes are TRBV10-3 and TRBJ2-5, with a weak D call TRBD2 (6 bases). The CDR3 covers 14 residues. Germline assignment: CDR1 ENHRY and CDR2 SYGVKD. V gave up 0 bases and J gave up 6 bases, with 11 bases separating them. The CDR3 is CAISESLAGQTQYF. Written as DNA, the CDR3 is TGTGCCATCAGTGAGTCACTAGCAGGCCAGACCCAGTACTTC.

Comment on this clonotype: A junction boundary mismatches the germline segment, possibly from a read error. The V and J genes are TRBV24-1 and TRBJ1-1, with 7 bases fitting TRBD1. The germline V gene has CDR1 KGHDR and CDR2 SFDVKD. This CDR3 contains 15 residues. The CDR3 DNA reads TGTGCCAGCAGTTCGGCTCCAGGGGGAGGCACTGAAGCTTTCTTT. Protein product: CASSSAPGGGTEAFF.

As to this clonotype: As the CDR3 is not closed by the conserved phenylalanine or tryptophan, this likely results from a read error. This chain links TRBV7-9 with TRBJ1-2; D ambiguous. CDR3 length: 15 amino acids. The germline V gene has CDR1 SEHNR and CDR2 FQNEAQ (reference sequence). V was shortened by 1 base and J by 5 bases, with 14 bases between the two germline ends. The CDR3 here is CASSLEKTKVYGYTL. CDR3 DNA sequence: TGTGCCAGCAGCTTAGAAAAGACAAAAGTTTATGGCTACACCCTC.

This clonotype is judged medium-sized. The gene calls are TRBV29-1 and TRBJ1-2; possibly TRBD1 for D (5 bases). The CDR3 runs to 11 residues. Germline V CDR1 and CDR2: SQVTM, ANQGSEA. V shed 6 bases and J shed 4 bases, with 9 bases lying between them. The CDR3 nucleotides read TGCAGCGTATTGGGACCCTATGGCTACACCTTC. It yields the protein CSVLGPYGYTF.

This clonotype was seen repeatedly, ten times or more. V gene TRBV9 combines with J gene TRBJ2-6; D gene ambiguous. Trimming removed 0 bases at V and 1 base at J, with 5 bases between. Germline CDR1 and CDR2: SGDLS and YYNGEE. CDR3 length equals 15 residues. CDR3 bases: TGTGCCAGCAGCGTAGACAGTTCTGGGGCCAACGTCCTGACTTTC. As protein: CASSVDSSGANVLTF.

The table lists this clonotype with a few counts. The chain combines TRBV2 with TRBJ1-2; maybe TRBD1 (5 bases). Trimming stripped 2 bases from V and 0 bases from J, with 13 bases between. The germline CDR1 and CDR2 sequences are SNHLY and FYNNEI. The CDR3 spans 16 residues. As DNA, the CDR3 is TGTGCCAGCAGTGAAACGACAGCCCTGGCTAACTATGGCTACACCTTC. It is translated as CASSETTALANYGYTF. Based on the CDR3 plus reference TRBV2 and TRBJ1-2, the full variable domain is EPEVTQTPSHQVTQMGQEVILRCVPISNHLYFYWYRQILGQKVEFLVSFYNNEISEKSEIFDDQFSVERPDGSNFTLKIRSTKLEDSAMYFCASSETTALANYGYTFGSGTRLTVV.

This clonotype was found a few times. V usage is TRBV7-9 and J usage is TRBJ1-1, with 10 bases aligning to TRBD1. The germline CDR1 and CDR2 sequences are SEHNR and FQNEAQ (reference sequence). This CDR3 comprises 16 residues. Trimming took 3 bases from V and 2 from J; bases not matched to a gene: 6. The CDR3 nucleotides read TGTGCCAGCAGCTTTTCCGGACAGGGGGTTAACACTGAAGCTTTCTTT. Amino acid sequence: CASSFSGQGVNTEAFF.

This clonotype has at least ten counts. This CDR3 reads CSVPTGYTEAFF. CDR3 bases: TGCAGCGTCCCCACAGGGTACACTGAAGCTTTCTTT. The rearrangement uses TRBV29-1 and TRBJ1-1; D might be TRBD1 (6 bases). The CDR3 covers 12 residues. CDR1 and CDR2 (germline): SQVTM, ANQGSEA. V dropped 6 bases and J dropped 3 bases, with 11 bases sitting between them.

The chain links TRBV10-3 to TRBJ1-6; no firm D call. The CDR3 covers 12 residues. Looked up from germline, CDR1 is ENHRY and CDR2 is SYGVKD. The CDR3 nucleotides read TGTGCTAGTCCGGCAGTCACCTCACCCCTCCACTTT. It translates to CASPAVTSPLHF.

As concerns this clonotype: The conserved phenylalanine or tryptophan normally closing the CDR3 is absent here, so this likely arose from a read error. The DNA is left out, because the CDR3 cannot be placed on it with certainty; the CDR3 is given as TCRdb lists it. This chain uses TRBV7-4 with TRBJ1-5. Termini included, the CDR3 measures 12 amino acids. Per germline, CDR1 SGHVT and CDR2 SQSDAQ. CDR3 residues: CASSFLNQPQQL.

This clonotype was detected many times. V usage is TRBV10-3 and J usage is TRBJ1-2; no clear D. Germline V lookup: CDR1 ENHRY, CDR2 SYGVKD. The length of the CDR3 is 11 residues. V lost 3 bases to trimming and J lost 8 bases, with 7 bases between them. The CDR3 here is CAISDSDGYTF. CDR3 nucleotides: TGTGCCATCAGTGATTCCGACGGCTACACCTTC.